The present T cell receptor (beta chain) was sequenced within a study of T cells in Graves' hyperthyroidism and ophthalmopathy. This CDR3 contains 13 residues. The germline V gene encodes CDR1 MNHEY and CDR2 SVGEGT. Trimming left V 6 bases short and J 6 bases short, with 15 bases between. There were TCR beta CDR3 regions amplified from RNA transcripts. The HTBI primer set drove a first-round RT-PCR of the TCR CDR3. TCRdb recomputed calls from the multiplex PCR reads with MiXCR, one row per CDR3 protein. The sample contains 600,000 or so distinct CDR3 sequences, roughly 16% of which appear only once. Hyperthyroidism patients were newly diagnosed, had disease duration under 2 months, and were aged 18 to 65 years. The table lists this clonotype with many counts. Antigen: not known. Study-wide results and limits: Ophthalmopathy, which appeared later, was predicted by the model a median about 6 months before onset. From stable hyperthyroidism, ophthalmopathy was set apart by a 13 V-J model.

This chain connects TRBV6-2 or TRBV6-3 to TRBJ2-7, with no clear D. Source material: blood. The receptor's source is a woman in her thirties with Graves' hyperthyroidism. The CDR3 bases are TGTGCCAGCAGAGATTCCCCTGGGTTCGAGCAGTACTTC. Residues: CASRDSPGFEQYF.